This TCR beta chain was captured by sequencing in a study of CD8+CD57+ T cells in acquired aplastic anemia. Study as a whole: For CD4+ cells, healthy donors had an average of approximately 10 million reads. Overall study findings and caveats: Patient and control CD8+ Simpson's diversity was not significantly different.

From germline, CDR1 is ENHRY and CDR2 SYGVKD. V lost 10 bases to trimming and J lost 6 bases; unmatched junction nucleotides: 20. The CDR3 is 16 residues long. In the case of this clonotype: Its antigen remains unknown.

Genomic DNA constituted the template upon which TCR beta VDJ and CDR3 profiling was performed. TCRdb redid the calling of the reads with MiXCR, one entry per CDR3 protein. The profile covers around 180,000 distinct CDR3 sequences, with about three fifths appearing a single time and 45% to 50% taken by the ten largest. The clonotype was recovered from a human donor in good health. Sequenced material: sorted CD4+, CD8+, or CD8+CD57+ T cells (not recorded which) from PBMCs. This chain uses TRBV10-3 with TRBJ1-1, with 7 bases identical to TRBD1. The CDR3 spells CATGVWSGQGVPEAFF. CDR3 DNA: TGTGCCACCGGAGTTTGGTCAGGGCAGGGGGTACCTGAAGCTTTCTTT.